These T cell receptor beta chains were read from a single sample in a study of OX40 agonist ivuxolimab in advanced cancers. Generated by immunoSEQ multiplex PCR, the TCRdb table keeps only in-frame clones and is missing some. In the table there are more than 85,000 clones, under 95% of which are singletons. Sequencing used CD4+ or CD8+ T cells sorted from blood, obtained in a trial of the OX40 agonist ivuxolimab. Receptor source: an adult with an advanced solid tumor such as melanoma, head and neck, liver or kidney cancer. CDR3s include the opening cysteine and the closing phenylalanine or tryptophan. D genes are given only for firm matches. Part of the rows lack a size; the others show once, few, many or a class for expanded clones.

len	j_gene	d_gene	abundance	v_gene	CDR3aa	CDR3nt
16	TRBJ2-1	.	.	TRBV10-1	CASSDPGSSAYNEQFF	TGCGCCAGCAGTGATCCTGGCTCTAGCGCCTACAATGAGCAGTTCTTC
15	TRBJ1-5	.	.	TRBV4-2	CASSQGTGTNQPQHF	TGTGCCAGCAGCCAAGGTACAGGGACGAATCAGCCCCAGCATTTT
12	TRBJ1-2	TRBD1	.	TRBV29-1	CSGVNRGLGYTF	TGCAGCGGCGTTAACAGGGGGCTGGGCTACACCTTC
13	TRBJ2-4	.	.	TRBV2	CASSDNSKNIQYF	TGTGCCAGCAGTGATAATTCCAAAAACATTCAGTACTTC
12	TRBJ2-1	.	once	TRBV4-2	CASSLVRGEQFF	TGTGCCAGCAGCCTTGTGAGGGGTGAGCAGTTCTTC
15	TRBJ1-2	.	.	TRBV6-4	CASSSGTGGNYGYTF	TGTGCCAGCAGTTCCGGGACGGGGGGCAACTATGGCTACACCTTC
12	TRBJ2-3	.	.	TRBV28	CASRTSTDTQYF	TGTGCCAGCAGAACTAGCACAGATACGCAGTATTTT
15	TRBJ1-1	TRBD1	.	TRBV27	CASSWTGNMNTEAFF	TGTGCCAGCAGTTGGACAGGGAACATGAACACTGAAGCTTTCTTT
13	TRBJ1-1	TRBD1	few	TRBV19	CASWDSMNTEAFF	TGTGCCAGTTGGGACAGCATGAACACTGAAGCTTTCTTT
14	TRBJ1-2	.	.	TRBV29-1	CSVKGGTASYGYTF	TGCAGCGTTAAGGGGGGGACCGCGTCTTATGGCTACACCTTC
17	TRBJ2-6	.	.	TRBV7-2	CASNHGGPLSGANVLTF	TGTGCCAGCAATCACGGCGGGCCCCTATCTGGGGCCAACGTCCTGACTTTC
14	TRBJ1-1	TRBD1	.	TRBV6-5	CASIRTGGRTEAFF	TGTGCCAGCATTAGGACAGGGGGTCGTACTGAAGCTTTCTTT
18	TRBJ2-2	.	.	TRBV21-1	CASSERLAGDSNTGELFF	TGTGCCAGCAGCGAACGACTAGCGGGAGACTCTAACACCGGGGAGCTGTTTTTT
13	TRBJ2-3	.	.	TRBV30	CAWRKTGTDTQYF	TGTGCCTGGAGGAAAACAGGGACAGATACGCAGTATTTT
14	TRBJ2-2	TRBD2	.	TRBV2	CASKGLVGAGELFF	TGTGCCAGCAAGGGACTAGTCGGTGCCGGGGAGCTGTTTTTT
16	TRBJ2-3	TRBD2	.	TRBV11-2	CASSLGASGRKDTQYF	TGTGCCAGCAGCTTAGGCGCTAGCGGGAGAAAAGATACGCAGTATTTT
13	TRBJ2-5	.	.	TRBV4-1	CASSRFTGGTQYF	TGCGCCAGCAGCCGTTTTACAGGTGGGACCCAGTACTTC
13	TRBJ2-7	.	.	TRBV4-3	CASSQDSRYEQYF	TGCGCCAGCAGCCAAGATAGTCGTTACGAGCAGTACTTC
14	TRBJ2-7	TRBD1	.	TRBV27	CASRTGTGAYEQYF	TGTGCCAGCAGAACCGGGACAGGGGCCTACGAGCAGTACTTC
15	TRBJ2-1	.	.	TRBV7-2	CASSFRAGPYNEQFF	TGTGCCAGCAGCTTTAGGGCAGGCCCCTACAATGAGCAGTTCTTC
15	TRBJ2-7	.	.	TRBV5-1	CASSLESVSSYEQYF	TGCGCCAGCAGCTTGGAGTCAGTCAGCTCCTACGAGCAGTACTTC
13	TRBJ2-1	TRBD2	.	TRBV7-2	CASSLGLANEQFF	TGTGCCAGCAGCCTCGGACTAGCCAATGAGCAGTTCTTC
10	TRBJ2-7	.	few	TRBV2	CATLRDEQYF	TGTGCCACACTGAGGGACGAGCAGTACTTC
15	TRBJ2-5	.	.	TRBV9	CASSVELIGGETQYF	TGTGCCAGCAGCGTAGAGTTGATTGGCGGAGAGACCCAGTACTTC
13	TRBJ2-7	.	.	TRBV19	CASSRAETGEQYF	TGTGCCAGTAGTAGAGCGGAAACGGGCGAGCAGTACTTC
13	TRBJ1-3	.	.	TRBV7-2	CASSTQPGNTIYF	TGTGCCAGCAGCACCCAGCCCGGAAACACCATATATTTT
14	TRBJ2-5	.	.	TRBV6-5	CASSYGLSQETQYF	TGTGCCAGCAGTTACGGTCTCAGTCAAGAGACCCAGTACTTC
14	TRBJ2-7	.	few	TRBV2	CASRRTLSSYEQYF	TGTGCCAGCAGGAGGACGCTTAGCTCCTACGAGCAGTACTTC
20	TRBJ2-2	TRBD1	.	TRBV27	CASSLLGQTALKLNTGELFF	TGTGCCAGCAGTTTATTGGGACAGACGGCTCTTAAACTGAACACCGGGGAGCTGTTTTTT
18	TRBJ2-3	.	.	TRBV28	CASSLSYLGWRGTDTQYF	TGTGCCAGCAGTTTATCGTACCTAGGATGGAGGGGCACAGATACGCAGTATTTT